This TCR beta chain was sequenced for a study of T cells in Graves' hyperthyroidism and ophthalmopathy. Amplified TCR beta CDR3 regions came from RNA transcripts. The HTBI set primed first-round TCR CDR3 RT-PCR. TCRdb reprocessed the multiplex PCR reads via MiXCR and lists one record per CDR3 protein. The sample has about 460,000 distinct CDR3 sequences, approximately 22% seen once. In this sample, this clonotype turned up a few times. This CDR3 contains 13 residues. CDR1 is MNHEY and CDR2 is SVGEGT in the germline V gene. Trimming took off 6 bases at V and 4 bases at J, with 10 bases between the two ends.

The V gene is TRBV6-2 or TRBV6-3, the J gene TRBJ2-1; D is undetermined. The origin of this receptor is a woman in her 70s with Graves' ophthalmopathy. The source material was blood. CDR3 sequence: CASSHGSYNEQFF. DNA of the CDR3: TGTGCCAGCAGCCATGGATCGTACAATGAGCAGTTCTTC.